This T cell receptor beta chain derives from a study of cytomegalovirus exposure and HLA in healthy donors. This CDR3 comprises 14 residues. The V and J ends lost 0 bases and 7 bases, in that order; junction bases with no gene match: 1. From germline, CDR1 is SEHNR and CDR2 FQNEAQ (reference sequence). With 60 Vbeta and 13 Jbeta primers, the PCR was carried out. This table comes from immunoSEQ multiplex PCR, and its TCRdb copy is limited to in-frame clones, with some not included. This sample yields approximately 100,000 clones, of which around 67% are seen a single time; 2% to 2.5% belongs to the top ten.

This clonotype was sampled from a man aged 45-60 years in good health and CMV-seronegative. J is TRBJ1-4 and V is TRBV7-9; 8 nucleotides match TRBD1. Specimen: PBMCs. The CDR3 DNA reads as TGTGCCAGCAGCTTAGCACAGGGGGGTGAAAAACTGTTTTTT. Its translation: CASSLAQGGEKLFF.